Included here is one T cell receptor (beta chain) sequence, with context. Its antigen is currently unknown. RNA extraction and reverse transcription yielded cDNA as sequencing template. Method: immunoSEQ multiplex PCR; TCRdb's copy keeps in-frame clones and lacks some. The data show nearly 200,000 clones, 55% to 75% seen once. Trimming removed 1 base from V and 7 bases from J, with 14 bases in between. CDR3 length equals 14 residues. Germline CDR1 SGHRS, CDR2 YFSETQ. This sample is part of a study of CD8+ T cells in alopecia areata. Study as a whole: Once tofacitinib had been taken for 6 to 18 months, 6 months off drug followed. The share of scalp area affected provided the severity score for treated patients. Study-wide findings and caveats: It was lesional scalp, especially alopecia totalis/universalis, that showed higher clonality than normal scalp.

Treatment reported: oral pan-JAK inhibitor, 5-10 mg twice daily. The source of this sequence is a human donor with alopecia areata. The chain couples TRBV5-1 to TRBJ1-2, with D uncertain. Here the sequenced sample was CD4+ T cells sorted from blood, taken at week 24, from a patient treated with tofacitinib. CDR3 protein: CASSLTGSPGGYTF. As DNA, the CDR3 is TGCGCCAGCAGCTTGACGGGATCCCCGGGTGGCTACACCTTC.